The 26 T cell receptor beta chains listed next were all sequenced from one sample in a study of cytomegalovirus exposure and HLA in healthy donors. Produced via immunoSEQ multiplex PCR; TCRdb's table is partial and in-frame only. This sample has 250,000 to 400,000 clones, with approximately 91% found just once. Material: PBMCs. The receptor set was obtained from a man younger than 45 in good health and CMV-seronegative.

The genes are TRBV2 and TRBJ2-5; 11 positions agree with TRBD2. The CDR3 is made up of 15 amino acids. V was pared by 6 bases and J by 2 bases, with 5 bases of the junction left unmatched. Per the germline V gene, CDR1 is SNHLY and CDR2 is FYNNEI. The CDR3 protein is CASSRLAGSQETQYF. The CDR3, as DNA: TGTGCCAGCAGCAGACTAGCGGGGTCACAAGAGACCCAGTACTTC.

This chain connects TRBV29-1 to TRBJ2-5; TRBD2 matches at 9 bases. The CDR3 sequence is 15 residues long. CDR1 SQVTM and CDR2 ANQGSEA come from the germline V gene. V was pared by 3 bases and J by 3 bases, with 8 bases of the junction left unmatched. CDR3 DNA: TGCAGCGTTGACTCTGGCGGGGGGGTCAAAGAGACCCAGTACTTC. This sequence encodes CSVDSGGGVKETQYF.

The rearrangement uses TRBV5-1 and TRBJ1-1; D may be TRBD1 (6 bases). Germline-derived CDR1 and CDR2 are SGHRS and YFSETQ. The CDR3 has 15 residues. The V end lost 2 bases, the J end lost 4 bases, and 15 bases lay between the germline ends. DNA of the CDR3: TGCGCCAGCAGCTTACAGGGTGTTGCAGTCACTGAAGCTTTCTTT. As protein: CASSLQGVAVTEAFF.

J is TRBJ1-2 and V is TRBV7-6, with D uncertain. This CDR3 has 15 amino acids. The germline CDR1 and CDR2 sequences are SGHVS and FNYEAQ. With 1 base removed from V and 4 bases from J, the gap between germline ends came to 13 bases. DNA of the CDR3: TGTGCCAGCAGCTTAGTCACCACAGATACCTATGGCTACACCTTC. It encodes CASSLVTTDTYGYTF.

The rearrangement links TRBV4-3 to TRBJ1-1; D is ambiguous. The CDR3 has 13 residues. Germline-derived CDR1 and CDR2 are LGHNA and YSLEER. The germline V and J ends were trimmed by 1 base and 2 bases, with 5 bases remaining between them. The CDR3 bases are TGCGCCAGCAGCCAAGCTCGTAACACTGAAGCTTTCTTT. It specifies CASSQARNTEAFF.

This clone was recorded once. The chain carries TRBV18 and TRBJ1-1, with D possibly matching TRBD1 (5 bases). V lost 5 bases, J lost 1 base, and 5 bases lay in between. CDR1 is KGHSH, CDR2 LQKENI, per germline. The CDR3 runs 12 residues. The CDR3 is CASSDRNTEAFF. The DNA for the CDR3 is TGTGCCAGCTCAGACAGGAACACTGAAGCTTTCTTT.

CDR3 protein: CASSLRSGYTF. The CDR3 coding sequence is TGTGCCAGCAGCTTACGGAGTGGCTACACCTTC. V usage is TRBV5-5 and J usage is TRBJ1-2; no clear D. V shed 2 bases and J shed 7 bases, with 6 bases lying between them. The germline CDR1 and CDR2 sequences are SGHKS and YYEKEE (reference sequence). The CDR3 sequence is 11 residues long.

Regarding this clone: This CDR3 is also generated by other DNA sequences in the sample. The rearrangement links TRBV18 to TRBJ2-7; TRBD1 might be the D (6 bases). In germline, CDR1 is KGHSH, CDR2 LQKENI. V was clipped by 3 bases and J by 1 base, with 13 bases between them. The CDR3 extends over 15 amino acids. CDR3 in DNA: TGTGCCAGCTCACCGGGGGCAGGGAATTCCTACGAGCAGTACTTC. This codes for CASSPGAGNSYEQYF.

The chain links TRBV18 to TRBJ2-6; D unresolved. The germline gives CDR1 KGHSH, CDR2 LQKENI. This CDR3 has 15 amino acids. Trimming stripped 3 bases from V and 0 bases from J, with 6 bases between. In DNA, the CDR3 is TGTGCCAGCTCACCTAGTAGCTCTGGGGCCAACGTCCTGACTTTC. Translating gives CASSPSSSGANVLTF.

V is TRBV10-3 and J is TRBJ2-5; TRBD2 matches at 8 bases. This CDR3 comprises 15 residues. Germline V gene lookup returns CDR1 ENHRY and CDR2 SYGVKD. The junction had 10 bases not matched to a gene; V was cut back by 5 bases and J by 5 bases. CDR3 sequence (DNA): TGTGCCATCAGTCGTGGAGCGGGGGATGATGAGACCCAGTACTTC. Amino acids: CAISRGAGDDETQYF.

With respect to this clone: A junction boundary mismatches the germline segment, possibly from a read error. For the CDR3, the DNA is TGTGCTAGTGGTCGTGGGACAGAGCAGACCTTC. Its translation is CASGRGTEQTF. The chain employs TRBV12-5 and TRBJ2-7; 7 nucleotides line up with TRBD1. Per germline, CDR1 LGHNT and CDR2 FRNRAP. The CDR3 totals 11 residues.

V is TRBV5-5 and J is TRBJ1-2, with a possible D match to TRBD1 (6 bases). The CDR3 has 17 amino acids. Germline V gives CDR1 SGHKS, CDR2 YYEKEE (reference sequence). Trimming pared 3 bases from V and 0 bases from J, leaving 18 bases between. CDR3: CASSSYREGTTNYGYTF. The CDR3 DNA is TGTGCCAGCAGCTCTTACAGGGAGGGTACTACTAACTATGGCTACACCTTC. The whole variable domain, filled in from reference TRBV5-5 and TRBJ1-2, reads DAGVTQSPTHLIKTRGQQVTLRCSPISGHKSVSWYQQVLGQGPQFIFQYYEKEERGRGNFPDRFSARQFPNYSSELNVNALLLGDSALYLCASSSYREGTTNYGYTFGSGTRLTVV.

The chain links TRBV11-2 to TRBJ2-6; TRBD2 matches 16 bases. The germline V gene has CDR1 SGHAT and CDR2 FQNNGV. The CDR3 sequence is 19 residues long. Unmatched junction bases numbered 6, after V lost 5 bases and J lost 2 bases. CDR3 nucleotides: TGTGCCAGCAGCCCCTCCGGGACTAGCGGGGGGGCTGGGGCCAACGTCCTGACTTTC. Its protein product is CASSPSGTSGGAGANVLTF.

CDR3 sequence (DNA): TGTGCCAGCAATGATCTCAGGGGGCGAGACAATGAGCAGTTCTTC. It codes for CASNDLRGRDNEQFF. The chain couples TRBV6-1 to TRBJ2-1; 8 bases fit TRBD1. This CDR3 is built from 15 residues. CDR1 is MNHNS, CDR2 SASEGT, per germline. Unmatched junction bases numbered 10, after V lost 7 bases and J lost 5 bases.

CDR3: CASGSPGVVNEQFF. In DNA, the CDR3 is TGTGCTAGTGGTTCGCCAGGGGTCGTTAATGAGCAGTTCTTC. V gene TRBV12-5 combines with J gene TRBJ2-1; D possibly corresponds to TRBD1 (6 bases). The CDR3 runs 14 residues. Germline V gene lookup returns CDR1 LGHNT and CDR2 FRNRAP. Trimming shortened V by 4 bases and J by 7 bases, and 14 bases separated the two germline ends.

The rearrangement links TRBV13 to TRBJ1-3; TRBD1 agrees at 9 bases. Germline CDR1 and CDR2: PRHDT and FYEKMQ (reference sequence). This CDR3 contains 16 residues. Trimming at V came to 5 bases and at J to 2 bases, leaving 7 bases not matched to a gene. Here the CDR3 DNA reads TGTGCCAGCAGCCCGAGACAGGGGGTGACTGGAAACACCATATATTTT. Protein: CASSPRQGVTGNTIYF.

The chain couples TRBV27 to TRBJ1-6; 7 positions match TRBD1. The CDR3 loop spans 16 amino acids. The V gene's germline CDR1 is MNHEY and CDR2 SMNVEV (reference sequence). After removal of 8 bases from V and 0 bases from J, the junction contained 7 bases not matched to a gene. The CDR3 nucleotides read TGTGCCAGCCGGGACAGAGTGAGCTCCTATAATTCACCCCTCCACTTT. Translating gives CASRDRVSSYNSPLHF.

V is TRBV7-9 and J is TRBJ1-4, with no clear D. This CDR3 has 16 residues. Germline V lookup: CDR1 SEHNR, CDR2 FQNEAQ (reference sequence). With 5 bases removed from V and 0 bases from J, the gap between germline ends came to 13 bases. The CDR3 DNA follows: TGTGCCAGCAGCGATATTCTCACGGCAACTAATGAAAAACTGTTTTTT. Translation: CASSDILTATNEKLFF.

The gene calls are TRBV6-5 and TRBJ2-1, with 8 bases lining up with TRBD2. Losses at the gene ends were 6 bases for V and 2 bases for J; bases not matched to a gene: 3. The germline CDR1 and CDR2 sequences are MNHEY and SVGAGI. CDR3 length: 14 amino acids. CDR3 amino acids: CASSPGGTYNEQFF. DNA of the CDR3: TGTGCCAGCAGCCCGGGGGGGACCTACAATGAGCAGTTCTTC.

The V call is TRBV11-3, the J call TRBJ1-6; D possibly corresponds to TRBD1 (5 bases). The CDR3 has 15 residues. Germline-derived CDR1 and CDR2 are SGHNT and YENEEA. Between the trimmed V and J ends, which lost 5 bases and 10 bases, there was a span of 18 bases. CDR3 sequence reads: CASSPVGRVQSPLHF. CDR3 nucleotides: TGTGCCAGCAGCCCCGTGGGCAGGGTACAGTCACCCCTCCACTTT.

In its sample, this clone was seen a few times. V is TRBV6-1 and J is TRBJ1-6; D is ambiguous. CDR3 length equals 13 residues. The germline V gene encodes CDR1 MNHNS and CDR2 SASEGT. The V and J ends lost 3 bases and 5 bases respectively, with 5 bases between them. The CDR3 region has the DNA TGTGCCAGCAGTGATTTCGATAATTCACCCCTCCACTTT. Translating it yields CASSDFDNSPLHF.

The CDR3 loop reads CASSSRDRARQYF. CDR3 DNA: TGTGCCAGCAGCTCCCGGGACAGGGCTCGGCAGTACTTC. This sequence joins TRBV11-2 and TRBJ2-7, with 9 bases matching TRBD1. CDR3 length: 13 residues. CDR1 SGHAT and CDR2 FQNNGV come from the germline V gene. V shed 4 bases, J shed 9 bases, and the junction held 7 bases outside the gene matches.

This clone came up a few times. The chain links TRBV5-6 to TRBJ1-2, with TRBD1 identical over 7 bases. The CDR3 spans 15 residues. V shed 4 bases and J 5 bases; nucleotides not matched to a gene: 11. Germline V gene data show CDR1 as SGHDT and CDR2 as YYEEEE. CDR3 sequence: CASSLDLGGSYGYTF. As DNA, the CDR3 is TGTGCCAGCAGCCTGGATTTAGGGGGCTCGTATGGCTACACCTTC.

The chain carries TRBV27 and TRBJ2-7, with 9 positions matching TRBD1. CDR3 length: 17 residues. Trimming took 3 bases from V and 4 from J; bases not matched to a gene: 13. Looked up from germline, CDR1 is MNHEY and CDR2 is SMNVEV (reference sequence). In nucleotides, the CDR3 is TGTGCCAGCAGTTTTCGTCTCACAGGGGGCGCTGGGTACGAGCAGTACTTC. Encoded protein: CASSFRLTGGAGYEQYF.

The chain is built from TRBV4-2 and TRBJ2-7; D is uncertain. Trimming shortened V by 1 base and J by 1 base, and 11 bases separated the two germline ends. The germline CDR1 and CDR2 sequences are LGHNA and YNFKEQ. The CDR3 is 15 residues long. In DNA, the CDR3 is TGTGCCAGCAGCCAAGCGTTCGAGTTATCCTACGAGCAGTACTTC. Amino acids: CASSQAFELSYEQYF.

The rearrangement uses TRBV18 and TRBJ2-7; maybe TRBD1 (5 bases). This CDR3 region has 15 residues. Trimming removed 0 bases at V and 3 bases at J, with 12 bases between. Germline V gives CDR1 KGHSH, CDR2 LQKENI. DNA of the CDR3: TGTGCCAGCTCACCACCTACAGGCCTAAACTACGAGCAGTACTTC. Amino acids: CASSPPTGLNYEQYF.